These 26 T cell receptor beta chains were sequenced from one sample in a study of blood T cell repertoires in COVID-19. Generated by immunoSEQ multiplex PCR, the TCRdb table keeps only in-frame clones and is missing some. In the table there are about 21,000 clones, about four fifths of which are singletons. Sample: peripheral blood. The receptors were sampled from a man aged 80 or over with acute or convalescent COVID-19.

This chain joins TRBV9 and TRBJ2-2; D is possibly TRBD2 (7 bases). Germline V gene data show CDR1 as SGDLS and CDR2 as YYNGEE. V was clipped by 4 bases and J by 9 bases, with 16 bases between them. The CDR3 length is 14 residues. The CDR3 is CASSPGGGWRELFF. The CDR3 nucleotides are TGTGCCAGCAGCCCTGGGGGGGGCTGGCGGGAGCTGTTTTTT.

This clone has just a few counts. The chain recombines TRBV3-1 (or the pseudogene TRBV3-2) with TRBJ2-5; 10 nucleotides agree with TRBD2. J gave up 3 bases and V 6 bases, and 4 bases lay outside the gene matches. CDR1 is LGHDT, CDR2 YNNKEL, per germline (reference sequence). CDR3 length: 14 amino acids. CDR3 sequence (DNA): TGTGCCAGCAGTCCGAGCGGGAGGGAAGAGACCCAGTACTTC. Amino acids: CASSPSGREETQYF.

The chain carries TRBV27 and TRBJ1-5, with D maybe TRBD1 (5 bases). Germline V lookup: CDR1 MNHEY, CDR2 SMNVEV (reference sequence). Trimming took 7 bases from V and 7 from J, leaving 20 bases between them. There are 15 residues in the CDR3. The chain's CDR3 is CASTQNGGGEQPQHF. The CDR3 DNA sequence: TGTGCCAGCACCCAAAATGGGGGGGGTGAACAGCCCCAGCATTTT.

This sequence joins TRBV19 and TRBJ2-7; no firm D call. Germline V CDR1 and CDR2: LNHDA, SQIVND (reference sequence). The CDR3 covers 14 residues. Trimming pared 7 bases from V and 1 base from J, leaving 14 bases between. DNA for the CDR3: TGTGCCAGTAAGGTAGACTTTCCATCCTACGAGCAGTACTTC. Translating gives CASKVDFPSYEQYF.

V and J are TRBV19 and TRBJ2-7; 9 bases match TRBD2. There are 16 residues in the CDR3. Germline CDR1 reads LNHDA; CDR2 reads SQIVND (reference sequence). Trimming cost V 2 bases and J 5 bases; bases outside gene matches: 10. Here the CDR3 reads CASSIIPAGGPNEQYF. CDR3 DNA sequence: TGTGCCAGTAGTATAATCCCAGCGGGAGGCCCCAACGAGCAGTACTTC.

The chain uses TRBV7-9 and TRBJ2-5; a possible D gene is TRBD2 (5 bases). Germline CDR1 is SEHNR and CDR2 is FQNEAQ (reference sequence). Trimming removed 6 bases at V and 0 bases at J, with 11 bases between. The CDR3 totals 14 residues. The CDR3 sequence is CASRRGANQETQYF. CDR3 sequence (DNA): TGTGCCAGCAGACGGGGAGCGAACCAAGAGACCCAGTACTTC. The full variable domain, rest sourced from reference TRBV7-9 and TRBJ2-5, is DTGVSQNPRHKITKRGQNVTFRCDPISEHNRLYWYRQTLGQGPEFLTYFQNEAQLEKSRLLSDRFSAERPKGSFSTLEIQRTEQGDSAMYLCASRRGANQETQYFGPGTRLLVL.

For the CDR3, the DNA is TGTGCCAGCAGCTCCGGGACAGGGGATGGCTACACCTTC. It specifies CASSSGTGDGYTF. This rearrangement joins TRBV27 to TRBJ1-2; 10 nucleotides agree with TRBD1. Germline values: CDR1 MNHEY, CDR2 SMNVEV (reference sequence). The CDR3 totals 13 residues. V lost 6 bases, J lost 6 bases, and 4 bases stayed unmatched.

The chain combines TRBV29-1 with TRBJ1-2; TRBD1 is a possible D gene (6 bases). CDR3 length: 17 amino acids. V was pared by 0 bases and J by 1 base, with 18 bases between. Per germline, CDR1 SQVTM and CDR2 ANQGSEA. As DNA, the CDR3 is TGCAGCGTTGAAGAAACAGGGCCCGCACGAATTAACTATGGCTACACCTTC. It specifies CSVEETGPARINYGYTF.

This chain connects TRBV25-1 to TRBJ1-3, with 10 bases identical to TRBD1. The V gene's germline CDR1 is MGHDK and CDR2 SYGVNS. V gave up 2 bases and J gave up 2 bases; unmatched junction bases: 6. The length of the CDR3 is 17 residues. CDR3 DNA: TGTGCCAGCAGTGAACCTATAGGGACAGGGGCTGGAAACACCATATATTTT. Protein product: CASSEPIGTGAGNTIYF.

The chain couples TRBV5-8 to TRBJ1-1; D is uncertain. The germline V gene encodes CDR1 SGHTS and CDR2 YDEGEE. The length of the CDR3 is 12 residues. V gave up 4 bases and J gave up 8 bases, with 12 bases separating them. DNA for the CDR3: TGTGCCAGCAGCCCTGAGACTCTAGAAGCTTTCTTT. Protein product: CASSPETLEAFF.

The chain joins TRBV18 to TRBJ2-5; TRBD1 might be the D (6 bases). The CDR3 has 13 amino acids. Germline values: CDR1 KGHSH, CDR2 LQKENI. V was cut by 6 bases and J by 3 bases, with 11 bases left in between. CDR3 residues: CASSFEGEETQYF. For the CDR3, the DNA is TGTGCCAGCTCTTTCGAGGGGGAAGAGACCCAGTACTTC.

This chain joins TRBV7-3 and TRBJ2-5; a possible D gene is TRBD1 (5 bases). The CDR3 is 14 residues long. CDR1 and CDR2 (germline): SGHTA, FQGTGA. V lost 0 bases and J lost 9, with 14 bases in between. CDR3 in amino acids: CASSLTSREGAQYF. DNA for the CDR3: TGTGCCAGCAGCTTAACGTCCAGGGAAGGGGCCCAGTACTTC.

The chain has TRBV19 and TRBJ2-3, with a possible D match to TRBD1 (6 bases). Trimming shortened V by 6 bases and J by 5 bases, and 18 bases separated the two germline ends. This CDR3 region has 15 residues. Germline CDR1 LNHDA, CDR2 SQIVND (reference sequence). CDR3 protein: CASRSQGGRGDTQYF. Written as DNA, the CDR3 is TGTGCCAGTAGGTCACAGGGTGGAAGGGGAGATACGCAGTATTTT.

The V call is TRBV4-1, the J call TRBJ1-4; tentative D call: TRBD1 (5 bases). The germline V gene encodes CDR1 MGHRA and CDR2 YSYEKL. The CDR3 has 13 amino acids. V gave up 2 bases and J gave up 11 bases, with 12 bases separating them. As DNA, the CDR3 is TGCGCCAGCAGCCAACCAGGGTTTTACAAACTGTTTTTT. Protein: CASSQPGFYKLFF.

V usage is TRBV6-5 and J usage is TRBJ1-2; 9 bases line up with TRBD1. CDR1 and CDR2 from the germline V gene are MNHEY and SVGAGI. The CDR3 is 15 residues long. Trimming cost V 6 bases and J 4 bases; bases outside gene matches: 9. The DNA of the CDR3 is TGTGCCAGCAGAAGTACAGGGGGCCCTAGCTATGGCTACACCTTC. Amino acids: CASRSTGGPSYGYTF.

The J gene is TRBJ2-3, the V gene TRBV3-1 (or the pseudogene TRBV3-2); TRBD1 matches at 9 bases. From germline, CDR1 is LGHDT and CDR2 YNNKEL (reference sequence). With V trimmed by 4 bases and J by 3 bases, 2 bases remained unmatched. CDR3 length: 14 amino acids. For the CDR3, the DNA is TGTGCCAGCAGCCGGACAGGGGATACAGATACGCAGTATTTT. Protein product: CASSRTGDTDTQYF.

V is TRBV5-1 and J is TRBJ1-1, with a tentative D call TRBD1 (6 bases). This CDR3 contains 16 residues. V lost 4 bases to trimming and J lost 1 base, with 17 bases between them. CDR1 SGHRS and CDR2 YFSETQ come from the germline V gene. This chain's CDR3 is CASSPNRAAQNTEAFF. CDR3 coding DNA: TGCGCCAGCAGCCCAAACAGGGCAGCGCAGAACACTGAAGCTTTCTTT.

This clone occurred once. The rearrangement uses TRBV30 and TRBJ1-2, with a possible D match to TRBD1 (5 bases). V was shortened by 2 bases and J by 4 bases, with 14 bases between the two germline ends. This CDR3 is 14 amino acids long. CDR1 is GTSNPN, CDR2 SVGIG, per germline (reference sequence). This CDR3 is CAWSNRRSVYGYTF. The CDR3 bases are TGTGCCTGGAGTAACAGGCGCTCCGTCTATGGCTACACCTTC. Looking up the rest from reference TRBV30 and TRBJ1-2 gives the full variable domain: SQTIHQWPATLVQPVGSPLSLECTVEGTSNPNLYWYRQAAGRGLQLLFYSVGIGQISSEVPQNLSASRPQDRQFILSSKKLLLSDSGFYLCAWSNRRSVYGYTFGSGTRLTVV.

The V gene is TRBV28, the J gene TRBJ2-1, with 12 nucleotides matching TRBD2. The CDR3 has 17 amino acids. The J segment lost 3 bases and the V segment lost 0 bases, leaving 3 bases of the junction unmatched. Germline-derived CDR1 and CDR2 are MDHEN and SYDVKM. The CDR3 DNA reads TGTGCCAGCAGTTTATGGACTAGCGGGAGTAACTACAATGAGCAGTTCTTC. The encoded protein is CASSLWTSGSNYNEQFF.

This rearrangement joins TRBV18 to TRBJ1-2; maybe TRBD1 (5 bases). The V and J ends lost 3 bases and 0 bases respectively, with 8 bases between them. CDR1 is KGHSH and CDR2 is LQKENI in the germline V gene. The CDR3 length is 14 residues. In nucleotides, the CDR3 is TGTGCCAGCTCACCCCCAGGGTCTAACTATGGCTACACCTTC. This codes for CASSPPGSNYGYTF.

The gene calls are TRBV24-1 and TRBJ1-1, with 11 bases fitting TRBD1. Looked up from germline, CDR1 is KGHDR and CDR2 is SFDVKD. Germline trimming cut 7 bases from V and 1 base from J; bases unmatched to any gene: 7. The CDR3 contains 16 residues. The CDR3 DNA reads as TGTGCCACCAGACCGGGACAGGGGGGAGCGAACACTGAAGCTTTCTTT. The encoded protein is CATRPGQGGANTEAFF.

The chain uses TRBV27 and TRBJ1-6; D not certain. Germline V gene lookup returns CDR1 MNHEY and CDR2 SMNVEV (reference sequence). This CDR3 has 13 amino acids. Trimming cost V 9 bases and J 6 bases, with 12 bases left between them. CDR3 DNA: TGTGCCAGTCGATTAGTCCTTAATTCACCCCTCCACTTT. Protein product: CASRLVLNSPLHF.

CDR3 in amino acids: CAARGNTEAFF. Written as DNA, the CDR3 is TGTGCCGCCAGGGGCAACACTGAAGCTTTCTTT. The chain links TRBV28 to TRBJ1-1; D possibly corresponds to TRBD1 (6 bases). The CDR3 contains 11 residues. Germline CDR1 MDHEN, CDR2 SYDVKM. V lost 11 bases and J 2 bases, leaving 9 bases between the germline ends.

Only a few counts were recorded for this clone. The chain is built from TRBV28 and TRBJ2-5; 7 positions agree with TRBD2. Germline CDR1 MDHEN, CDR2 SYDVKM. The CDR3 covers 13 residues. The V and J ends lost 5 bases and 4 bases, in that order; junction bases with no gene match: 4. The CDR3 loop reads CASSGAGLETQYF. The CDR3, as DNA: TGTGCCAGCAGTGGAGCGGGACTAGAGACCCAGTACTTC.

The V gene is TRBV3-1 (or the pseudogene TRBV3-2), the J gene TRBJ1-1; 7 bases match TRBD1. J was trimmed by 4 bases and V by 4 bases; bases with no gene match: 6. The V gene's germline CDR1 is LGHDT and CDR2 YNNKEL (reference sequence). This CDR3 is built from 14 residues. The CDR3 protein is CASSRLSGGTEAFF. The DNA for the CDR3 is TGTGCCAGCAGCCGGCTATCAGGGGGCACTGAAGCTTTCTTT.

The gene calls are TRBV11-2 and TRBJ2-7; D perhaps matches TRBD2 (7 bases). The CDR3 loop spans 15 amino acids. Germline lookup yields CDR1 SGHAT and CDR2 FQNNGV. With 4 bases removed from V and 5 bases from J, the gap between germline ends came to 18 bases. The CDR3 DNA follows: TGTGCCAGCAGCTCGGAGGGGGGGGGACGGGACGAGCAGTACTTC. Amino acids: CASSSEGGGRDEQYF. The entire variable domain, with the rest obtained from reference TRBV11-2 and TRBJ2-7, is as follows: EAGVAQSPRYKIIEKRQSVAFWCNPISGHATLYWYQQILGQGPKLLIQFQNNGVVDDSQLPKDRFSAERLKGVDSTLKIQPAKLEDSAVYLCASSSEGGGRDEQYFGPGTRLTVT.